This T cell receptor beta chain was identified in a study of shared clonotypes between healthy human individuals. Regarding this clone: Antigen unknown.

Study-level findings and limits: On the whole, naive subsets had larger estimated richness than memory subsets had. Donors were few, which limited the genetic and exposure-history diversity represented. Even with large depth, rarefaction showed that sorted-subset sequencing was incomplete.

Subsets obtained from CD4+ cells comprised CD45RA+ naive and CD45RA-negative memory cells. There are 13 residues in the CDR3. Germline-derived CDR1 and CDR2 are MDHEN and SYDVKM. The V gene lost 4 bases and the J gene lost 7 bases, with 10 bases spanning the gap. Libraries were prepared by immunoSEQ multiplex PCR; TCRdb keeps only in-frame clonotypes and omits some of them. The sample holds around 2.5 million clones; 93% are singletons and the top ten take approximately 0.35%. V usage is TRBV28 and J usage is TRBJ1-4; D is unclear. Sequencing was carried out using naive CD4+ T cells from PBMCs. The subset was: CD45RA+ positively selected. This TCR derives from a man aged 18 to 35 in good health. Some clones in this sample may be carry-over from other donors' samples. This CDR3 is CASSSWSSEKLFF. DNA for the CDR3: TGTGCCAGCAGTTCATGGTCTAGTGAAAAACTGTTTTTT.